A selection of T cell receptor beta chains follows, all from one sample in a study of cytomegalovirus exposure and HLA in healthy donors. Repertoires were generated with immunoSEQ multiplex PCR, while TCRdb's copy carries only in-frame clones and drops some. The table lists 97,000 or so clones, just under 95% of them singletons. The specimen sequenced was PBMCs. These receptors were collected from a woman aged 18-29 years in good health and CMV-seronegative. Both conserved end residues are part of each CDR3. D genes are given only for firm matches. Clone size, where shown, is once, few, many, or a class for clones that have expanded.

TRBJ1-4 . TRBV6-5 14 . CASSFQTRGEKLFF TGTGCCAGCAGTTTTCAAACTCGGGGTGAAAAACTGTTTTTT
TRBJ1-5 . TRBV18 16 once CASSLGAGGQNQPQHF TGTGCCAGCTCACTGGGCGCCGGAGGCCAGAATCAGCCCCAGCATTTT
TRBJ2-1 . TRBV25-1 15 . CASSRGGSSYNEQFF TGTGCCAGCTCAAGGGGGGGGAGCTCCTACAATGAGCAGTTCTTC
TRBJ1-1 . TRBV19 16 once CASTPKVGGGVIQAFF TGTGCCAGTACCCCTAAGGTCGGGGGAGGGGTGATACAAGCTTTCTTT
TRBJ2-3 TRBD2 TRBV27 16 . CASSPQRGAGRDTQYF TGTGCCAGCAGTCCGCAGCGGGGGGCGGGGAGAGATACGCAGTATTTT
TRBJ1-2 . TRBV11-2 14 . CASSLDQYNYGYTF TGTGCCAGCAGCTTAGACCAGTATAACTATGGCTACACCTTC
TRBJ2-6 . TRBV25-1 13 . CASTRSGANVLTF TGTGCCAGCACCCGCTCTGGGGCCAACGTCCTGACTTTC
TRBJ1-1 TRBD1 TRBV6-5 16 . CASSYKGTGWATEAFF TGTGCCAGCAGTTACAAGGGGACAGGGTGGGCCACTGAAGCTTTCTTT
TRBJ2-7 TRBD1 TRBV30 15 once CAWGAGTGNFDEQYF TGTGCCTGGGGCGCCGGGACAGGGAATTTCGACGAGCAGTACTTC
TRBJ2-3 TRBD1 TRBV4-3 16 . CASSRNRDRGTDTQYF TGCGCCAGCAGCCGGAACCGGGACAGGGGGACAGATACGCAGTATTTT
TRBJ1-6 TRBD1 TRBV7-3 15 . CASSFTGTEASPLHF TGTGCCAGCAGCTTCACCGGGACAGAGGCTTCACCCCTCCACTTT
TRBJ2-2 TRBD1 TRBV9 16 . CASSSSDRGWAGELFF TGTGCCAGCAGCTCCTCGGACAGGGGGTGGGCCGGGGAGCTGTTTTTT